A single T cell receptor (beta chain) is shown here with its context. What it recognizes is unknown. The sample originates from a study of cytomegalovirus exposure and HLA in healthy donors. Whole-study findings and limits: Testing in vitro showed a few CMV-associated chains specific for CMV antigens.

The study ran its PCR with 60 Vbeta and 13 Jbeta primers. Some clones are missing from TCRdb's copy, which holds only in-frame ones; the method was immunoSEQ multiplex PCR. The sample has over 65,000 clones, 65% to 85% seen once. The CDR3 has 16 residues. Trimming removed 0 bases from V and 0 bases from J, with 7 bases in between. Looked up from germline, CDR1 is SGHDT and CDR2 is YYEEEE. This TCR derives from a woman younger than 45 in good health and CMV-seronegative. Input material: PBMCs. This rearrangement joins TRBV5-6 to TRBJ1-6, with a tentative D call TRBD1 (6 bases). For the CDR3, the DNA is TGTGCCAGCAGCTTGGTGGGGGCCTCCTATAATTCACCCCTCCACTTT. Amino acid sequence: CASSLVGASYNSPLHF.